This TCR beta chain was found in a study of response to subunit inactivated influenza vaccine. Study conclusions and caveats: After each seasonal influenza vaccination, few new T cells are recruited, the authors suggested.

This CDR3 has 15 residues. The germline V and J ends were trimmed by 3 bases and 0 bases, with 8 bases remaining between them. Germline V CDR1 and CDR2: SNHLY, FYNNEI. A note on this clonotype: The antigen is unknown.

TCRdb reanalysed the RT-PCR reads using MiXCR and keeps one entry per CDR3 protein. Seen here are hundreds of thousands of distinct CDR3 sequences, roughly 23% observed once, and the top ten hold 1.5% to 2%. Source: CD4+ T cells sorted from PBMCs, taken more than 4 days after vaccination. This TCR derives from a man over 45 who received an inactivated influenza vaccine. The V call is TRBV2, the J call TRBJ1-4; no reliable D call. The CDR3 sequence: CASSDVGTTNEKLFF. As DNA, the CDR3 is TGTGCCAGCAGTGATGTCGGAACAACTAATGAAAAACTGTTTTTT. The full variable domain, completed using reference TRBV2 and TRBJ1-4, is EPEVTQTPSHQVTQMGQEVILRCVPISNHLYFYWYRQILGQKVEFLVSFYNNEISEKSEIFDDQFSVERPDGSNFTLKIRSTKLEDSAMYFCASSDVGTTNEKLFFGSGTQLSVL.